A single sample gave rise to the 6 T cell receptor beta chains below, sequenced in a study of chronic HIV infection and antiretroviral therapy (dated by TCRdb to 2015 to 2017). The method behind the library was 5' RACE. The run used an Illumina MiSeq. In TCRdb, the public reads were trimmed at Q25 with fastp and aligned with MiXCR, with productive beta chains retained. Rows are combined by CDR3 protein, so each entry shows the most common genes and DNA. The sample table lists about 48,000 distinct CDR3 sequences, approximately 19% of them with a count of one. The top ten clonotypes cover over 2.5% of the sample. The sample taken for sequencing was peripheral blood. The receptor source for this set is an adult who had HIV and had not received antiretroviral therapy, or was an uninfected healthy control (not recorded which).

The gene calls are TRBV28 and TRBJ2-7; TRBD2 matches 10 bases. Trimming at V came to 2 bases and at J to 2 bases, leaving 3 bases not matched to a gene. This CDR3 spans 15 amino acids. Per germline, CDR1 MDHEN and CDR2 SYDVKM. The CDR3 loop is CASSLVAGGPYEQYF. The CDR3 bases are TGTGCCAGCAGTTTAGTAGCGGGAGGACCCTACGAGCAGTACTTC.

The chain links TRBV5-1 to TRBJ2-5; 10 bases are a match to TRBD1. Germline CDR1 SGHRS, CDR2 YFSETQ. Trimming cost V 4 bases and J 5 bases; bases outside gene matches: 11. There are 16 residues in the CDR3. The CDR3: CASSGRQGASGETQYF. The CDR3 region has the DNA TGCGCCAGCAGCGGGCGACAGGGGGCGTCGGGGGAGACCCAGTACTTC.

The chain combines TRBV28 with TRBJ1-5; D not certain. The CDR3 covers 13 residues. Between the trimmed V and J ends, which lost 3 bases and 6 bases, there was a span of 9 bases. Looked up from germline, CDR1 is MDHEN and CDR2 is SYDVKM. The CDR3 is CASSFEGLQPQHF. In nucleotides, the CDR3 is TGTGCCAGCAGTTTCGAGGGTCTTCAGCCCCAGCATTTT.

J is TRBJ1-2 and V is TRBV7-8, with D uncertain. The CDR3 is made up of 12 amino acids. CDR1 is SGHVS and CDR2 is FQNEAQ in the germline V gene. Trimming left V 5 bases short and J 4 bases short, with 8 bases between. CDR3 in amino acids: CASSTDPYGYTF. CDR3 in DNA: TGTGCCAGCAGCACCGACCCCTATGGCTACACCTTC.

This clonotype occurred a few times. Here the CDR3 DNA reads TGTGCCACCAGTGTAGGGCTAAACAATGAGCAGTTCTTC. It yields the protein CATSVGLNNEQFF. The chain carries TRBV24-1 and TRBJ2-1; D not resolved. The CDR3 sequence is 13 residues long. V was clipped by 5 bases and J by 5 bases, with 9 bases between them. Germline V lookup: CDR1 KGHDR, CDR2 SFDVKD.

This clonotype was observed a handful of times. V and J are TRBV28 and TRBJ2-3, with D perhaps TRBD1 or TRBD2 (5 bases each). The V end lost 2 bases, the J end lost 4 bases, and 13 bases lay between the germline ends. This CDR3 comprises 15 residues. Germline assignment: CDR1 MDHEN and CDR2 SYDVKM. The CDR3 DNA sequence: TGTGCCAGCAGTTTAAGGGTCAGGGACGCAGATACGCAGTATTTT. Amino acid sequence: CASSLRVRDADTQYF.